This is a list of T cell receptor gamma chains from one sample in a study of Vδ1+ human thymocytes. TCRdb reapplied CATT to the multiplex PCR reads. Of approximately 25,000 gamma-chain clones in the sample, around 20% are singletons; the top ten hold approximately 1.7%. Specimen: Vdelta1+ gamma-delta thymocytes from the thymus. These receptors all come from a boy under two years old who had congenital heart surgery. CDR3s include the opening cysteine and the closing phenylalanine or tryptophan. Rows may omit the clone size; those that give it use once, few, many or a size class.

J gene: TRGJ1/TRGJ2
V gene: TRGV5
clone size: few
CDR3 DNA: TGTGCCACCTGGGACCCTCACTATTATTATAAGAAACTCTTT
CDR3 protein: CATWDPHYYYKKLF

J gene: TRGJ1/TRGJ2
V gene: TRGV9
clone size: NA
CDR3 DNA: TGTGCCTTGTGGGGAGATTATAAGAAACTCTTT
CDR3 protein: CALWGDYKKLF

J gene: TRGJP2
V gene: TRGV4
clone size: few
CDR3 DNA: TGTGCCACCTGGGATTTCAGTAGTGATTGGATCAAGACGTTT
CDR3 protein: CATWDFSSDWIKTF

J gene: TRGJP2
V gene: TRGV2
clone size: NA
CDR3 DNA: TGTGCCACCTGGGACGACGGGAGGGGGATCAAGACGTTT
CDR3 protein: CATWDDGRGIKTF

J gene: TRGJ1/TRGJ2
V gene: TRGV2
clone size: few
CDR3 DNA: TGTGCCACCTGGGACGGGCCACTTTATTATAAGAAACTCTTT
CDR3 protein: CATWDGPLYYKKLF

J gene: TRGJ1/TRGJ2
V gene: TRGV8
clone size: NA
CDR3 DNA: TGTGCCACCTGGTCCTCACATCCCCTCTTT
CDR3 protein: CATWSSHPLF

J gene: TRGJ1/TRGJ2
V gene: TRGV5
clone size: few
CDR3 DNA: TGTGCCACCTGGGACAGGCCGTTGAACTATAAGAAACTCTTT
CDR3 protein: CATWDRPLNYKKLF

J gene: TRGJ1/TRGJ2
V gene: TRGV3
clone size: NA
CDR3 DNA: TGTGCCACCTGGGACTCAAAGCCCCATTATTATAAGAAACTCTTT
CDR3 protein: CATWDSKPHYYKKLF

J gene: TRGJP2
V gene: TRGV8
clone size: few
CDR3 DNA: TGTGCCACCTGGGGGGGTAGTGATTGGATCAAGACGTTT
CDR3 protein: CATWGGSDWIKTF

J gene: TRGJP2
V gene: TRGV8
clone size: NA
CDR3 DNA: TGTGCCACCTGGATGTCAAGTGATTGGATCAAGACGTTT
CDR3 protein: CATWMSSDWIKTF

J gene: TRGJ1/TRGJ2
V gene: TRGV9
clone size: NA
CDR3 DNA: TGTGCCTTGTGGGAGAGTAATTATTATAAGAAACTCTTT
CDR3 protein: CALWESNYYKKLF

J gene: TRGJP2
V gene: TRGV3
clone size: few
CDR3 DNA: TGTGCCACCTGGGACAGCAGTAGTGATTGGATCAAGACGTTT
CDR3 protein: CATWDSSSDWIKTF

J gene: TRGJP2
V gene: TRGV3
clone size: few
CDR3 DNA: TGTGCCACCTGGGACAGGCCTAAGGGTAGTGATTGGATCAAGACGTTT
CDR3 protein: CATWDRPKGSDWIKTF

J gene: TRGJP2
V gene: TRGV2
clone size: NA
CDR3 DNA: TGTGCCACCTGGGCTCGGTCCCGGATCAAGACGTTT
CDR3 protein: CATWARSRIKTF

J gene: TRGJ1/TRGJ2
V gene: TRGV4
clone size: NA
CDR3 DNA: TGTGCCACCTGGGATGGGCCGTGTCAGAAACTCTTT
CDR3 protein: CATWDGPCQKLF

J gene: TRGJ1/TRGJ2
V gene: TRGV2
clone size: NA
CDR3 DNA: TGTGCCACCTGGGTACATTATAAGAAACTCTTT
CDR3 protein: CATWVHYKKLF

J gene: TRGJ1/TRGJ2
V gene: TRGV9
clone size: NA
CDR3 DNA: TGTGCCTTGTGGCGGGGCAAAAATTATTATAAGAAACTCTTT
CDR3 protein: CALWRGKNYYKKLF

J gene: TRGJP2
V gene: TRGV9
clone size: NA
CDR3 DNA: TGTGCCTTGTGGGAGCTAAGTAGTGATTGGATCAAGACGTTT
CDR3 protein: CALWELSSDWIKTF

J gene: TRGJ1/TRGJ2
V gene: TRGV4
clone size: few
CDR3 DNA: TGTGCCACCTGGGATGGGCCGCCTTATAAGAAACTCTTT
CDR3 protein: CATWDGPPYKKLF

J gene: TRGJP1
V gene: TRGV2
clone size: few
CDR3 DNA: TGTGCCACCTGGCCCGGTTGGTTCAGGATATTT
CDR3 protein: CATWPGWFRIF

J gene: TRGJ1/TRGJ2
V gene: TRGV3
clone size: NA
CDR3 DNA: TGTGCCACCTGGGACCGTTGGCGTGGTTATAAGAAACTCTTT
CDR3 protein: CATWDRWRGYKKLF

J gene: TRGJ1/TRGJ2
V gene: TRGV2
clone size: few
CDR3 DNA: TGTGCCACCTGGGACGGGCCCGCCCCCCACAATAAGAAACTCTTT
CDR3 protein: CATWDGPAPHNKKLF

J gene: TRGJ1/TRGJ2
V gene: TRGV9
clone size: NA
CDR3 DNA: TGTGCCTTGTGGGTTTATAAGAAACTCTTT
CDR3 protein: CALWVYKKLF

J gene: TRGJ1/TRGJ2
V gene: TRGV4
clone size: NA
CDR3 DNA: TGTGCCACCTGGGATGCATATTATAAGAAACTCTTT
CDR3 protein: CATWDAYYKKLF

J gene: TRGJ1/TRGJ2
V gene: TRGV4
clone size: few
CDR3 DNA: TGTGCCACCTGGGATGAGGAGAGAAATTATTATAAGAAACTCTTT
CDR3 protein: CATWDEERNYYKKLF

J gene: TRGJ1/TRGJ2
V gene: TRGV2
clone size: NA
CDR3 DNA: TGTGCCACCTGGGATAAAGAGGATTATTATAAGAAACTCTTT
CDR3 protein: CATWDKEDYYKKLF

J gene: TRGJ1/TRGJ2
V gene: TRGV9
clone size: few
CDR3 DNA: TGTGCCTTGTGGGTATATTATTATAAGAAACTCTTT
CDR3 protein: CALWVYYYKKLF

J gene: TRGJ1/TRGJ2
V gene: TRGV9
clone size: medium-sized
CDR3 DNA: TGTGCCTTGTGGGAGGCATATTATAAGAAACTCTTT
CDR3 protein: CALWEAYYKKLF

J gene: TRGJ1/TRGJ2
V gene: TRGV5
clone size: NA
CDR3 DNA: TGTGCCACCTGGGACATTTTGAAACTCTTT
CDR3 protein: CATWDILKLF

J gene: TRGJ1/TRGJ2
V gene: TRGV4
clone size: medium-sized
CDR3 DNA: TGTGCCACCTGGGATGGGGGTTATAAGAAACTCTTT
CDR3 protein: CATWDGGYKKLF

J gene: TRGJ1/TRGJ2
V gene: TRGV5
clone size: few
CDR3 DNA: TGTGCCACCAACTATAAGAAACTCTTT
CDR3 protein: CATNYKKLF

J gene: TRGJ1/TRGJ2
V gene: TRGV5
clone size: NA
CDR3 DNA: TGTGCCACCTGGGACGGAATTCCTTATTATAAGAAACTCTTT
CDR3 protein: CATWDGIPYYKKLF

J gene: TRGJP
V gene: TRGV4
clone size: few
CDR3 DNA: TGTGCCACCTGGGATGTATTTCAGTTGGGCAAAAAAATCAAGGTATTT
CDR3 protein: CATWDVFQLGKKIKVF

J gene: TRGJ1/TRGJ2
V gene: TRGV2
clone size: medium-sized
CDR3 DNA: TGTGCCACCTGGGACGGGCGGGATTATAAGAAACTCTTT
CDR3 protein: CATWDGRDYKKLF

J gene: TRGJ1/TRGJ2
V gene: TRGV4
clone size: few
CDR3 DNA: TGTGCCACCTGGGTCCAAGGGTATTATAAGAAACTCTTT
CDR3 protein: CATWVQGYYKKLF

J gene: TRGJ1/TRGJ2
V gene: TRGV4
clone size: medium-sized
CDR3 DNA: TGTGCCACCTGGGATGGGCCAGGTTATAAGAAACTCTTT
CDR3 protein: CATWDGPGYKKLF

J gene: TRGJP1
V gene: TRGV5
clone size: few
CDR3 DNA: TGTGCCACCTGGGACAGTGGAGTTCGCCGTTGGTTCAAGATATTT
CDR3 protein: CATWDSGVRRWFKIF

J gene: TRGJ1/TRGJ2
V gene: TRGV4
clone size: NA
CDR3 DNA: TGTGCCACCTGGGATATGGGCCCCCCTAAGAAACTCTTT
CDR3 protein: CATWDMGPPKKLF

J gene: TRGJ1/TRGJ2
V gene: TRGV4
clone size: NA
CDR3 DNA: TGTGCCACCTGGGATATACATTATTATAAGAAACTCTTT
CDR3 protein: CATWDIHYYKKLF

J gene: TRGJP
V gene: TRGV9
clone size: few
CDR3 DNA: TGTGCCTTGTGGGAGGTGAGCTTTGTCGAGTTGGGCAAAAAAATCAAGGTATTT
CDR3 protein: CALWEVSFVELGKKIKVF

J gene: TRGJ1/TRGJ2
V gene: TRGV9
clone size: few
CDR3 DNA: TGTGCCTTGTGGGAGCCGCGGGAGAAACTCTTT
CDR3 protein: CALWEPREKLF

J gene: TRGJ1/TRGJ2
V gene: TRGV3
clone size: few
CDR3 DNA: TGTGCCACCTGGGACAAGGATAAGAAACTCTTT
CDR3 protein: CATWDKDKKLF

J gene: TRGJ1/TRGJ2
V gene: TRGV9
clone size: NA
CDR3 DNA: TGTGCCTTGTGGGAGGTGCCCGTTTATTATAAGAAACTCTTT
CDR3 protein: CALWEVPVYYKKLF